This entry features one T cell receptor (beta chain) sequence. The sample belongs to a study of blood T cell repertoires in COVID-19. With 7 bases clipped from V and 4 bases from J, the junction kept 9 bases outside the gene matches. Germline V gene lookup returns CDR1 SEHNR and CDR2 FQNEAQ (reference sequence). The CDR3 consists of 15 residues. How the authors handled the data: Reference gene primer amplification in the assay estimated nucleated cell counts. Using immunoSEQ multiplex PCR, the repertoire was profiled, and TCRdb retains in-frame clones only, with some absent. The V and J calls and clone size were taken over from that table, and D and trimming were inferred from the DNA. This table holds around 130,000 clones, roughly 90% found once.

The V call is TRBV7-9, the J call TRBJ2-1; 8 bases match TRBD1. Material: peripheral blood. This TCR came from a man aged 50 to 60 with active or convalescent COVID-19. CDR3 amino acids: CASTKTQGAYNEQFF. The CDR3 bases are TGTGCCAGCACCAAAACGCAGGGGGCATACAATGAGCAGTTCTTC.